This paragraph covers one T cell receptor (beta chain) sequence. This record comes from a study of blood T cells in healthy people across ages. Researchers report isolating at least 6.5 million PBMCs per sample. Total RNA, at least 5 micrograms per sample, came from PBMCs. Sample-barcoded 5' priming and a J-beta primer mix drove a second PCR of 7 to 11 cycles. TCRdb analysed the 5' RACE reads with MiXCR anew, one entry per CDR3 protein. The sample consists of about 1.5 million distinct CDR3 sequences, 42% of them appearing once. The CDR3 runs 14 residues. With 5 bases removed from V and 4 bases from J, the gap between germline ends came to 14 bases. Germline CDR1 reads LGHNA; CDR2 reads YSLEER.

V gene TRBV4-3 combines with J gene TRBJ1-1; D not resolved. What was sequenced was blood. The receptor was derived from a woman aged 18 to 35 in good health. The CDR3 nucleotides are TGCGCCAGCAGCGGGGATCACTGGGGCACTGAAGCTTTCTTT. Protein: CASSGDHWGTEAFF.